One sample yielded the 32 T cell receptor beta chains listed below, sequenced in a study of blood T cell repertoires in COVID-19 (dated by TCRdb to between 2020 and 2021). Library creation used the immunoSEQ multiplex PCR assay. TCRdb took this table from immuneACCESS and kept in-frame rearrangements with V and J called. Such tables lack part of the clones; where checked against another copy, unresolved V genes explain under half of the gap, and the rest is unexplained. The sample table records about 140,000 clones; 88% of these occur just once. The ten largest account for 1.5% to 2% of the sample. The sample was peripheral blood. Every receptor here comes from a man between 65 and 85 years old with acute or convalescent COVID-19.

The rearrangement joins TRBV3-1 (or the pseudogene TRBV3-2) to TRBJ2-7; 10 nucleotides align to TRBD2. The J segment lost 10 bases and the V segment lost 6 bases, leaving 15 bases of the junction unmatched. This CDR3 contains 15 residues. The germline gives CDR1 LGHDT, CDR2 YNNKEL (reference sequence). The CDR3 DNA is TGTGCCAGCAGGCTGGGGGCACTAGCGGGAACTCCTCAGTACTTC. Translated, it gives CASRLGALAGTPQYF.

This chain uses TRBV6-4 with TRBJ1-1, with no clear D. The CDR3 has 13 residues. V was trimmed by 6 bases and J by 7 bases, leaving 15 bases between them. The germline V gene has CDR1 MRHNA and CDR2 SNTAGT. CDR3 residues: CASRAGSSNEAFF. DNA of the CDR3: TGTGCCAGCAGAGCGGGATCCAGTAATGAAGCTTTCTTT.

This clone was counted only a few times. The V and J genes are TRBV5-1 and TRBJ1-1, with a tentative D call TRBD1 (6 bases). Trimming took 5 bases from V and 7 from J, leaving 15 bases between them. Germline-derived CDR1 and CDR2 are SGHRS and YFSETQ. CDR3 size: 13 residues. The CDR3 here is CASRGQGKVEAFF. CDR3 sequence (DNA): TGCGCCAGCAGAGGGCAGGGGAAGGTTGAAGCTTTCTTT.

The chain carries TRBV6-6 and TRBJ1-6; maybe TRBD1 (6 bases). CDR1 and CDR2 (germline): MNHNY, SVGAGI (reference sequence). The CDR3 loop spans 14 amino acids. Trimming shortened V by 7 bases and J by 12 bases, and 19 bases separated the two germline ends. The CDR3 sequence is CASTKGDAQGPLHF. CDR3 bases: TGTGCCAGCACTAAGGGGGACGCTCAGGGACCCCTCCACTTT.

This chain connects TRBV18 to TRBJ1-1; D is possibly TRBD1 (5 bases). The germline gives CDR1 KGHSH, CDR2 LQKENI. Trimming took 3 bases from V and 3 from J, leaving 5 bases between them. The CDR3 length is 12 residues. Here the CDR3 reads CASSPRDTEAFF. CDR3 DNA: TGTGCCAGCTCACCCAGGGACACTGAAGCTTTCTTT.

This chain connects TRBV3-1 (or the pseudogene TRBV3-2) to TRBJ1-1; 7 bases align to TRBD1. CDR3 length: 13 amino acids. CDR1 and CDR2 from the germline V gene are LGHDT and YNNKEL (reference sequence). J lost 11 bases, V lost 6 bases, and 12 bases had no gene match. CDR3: CASSQGGTRAAFF. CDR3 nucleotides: TGTGCCAGCAGTCAGGGGGGAACTCGGGCGGCTTTCTTT.

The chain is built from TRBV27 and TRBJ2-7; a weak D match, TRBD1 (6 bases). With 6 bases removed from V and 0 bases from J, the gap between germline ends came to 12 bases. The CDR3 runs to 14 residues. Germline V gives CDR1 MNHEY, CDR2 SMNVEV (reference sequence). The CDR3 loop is CASRVQGASYEQYF. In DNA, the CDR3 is TGTGCCAGCAGGGTACAGGGTGCCTCCTACGAGCAGTACTTC.

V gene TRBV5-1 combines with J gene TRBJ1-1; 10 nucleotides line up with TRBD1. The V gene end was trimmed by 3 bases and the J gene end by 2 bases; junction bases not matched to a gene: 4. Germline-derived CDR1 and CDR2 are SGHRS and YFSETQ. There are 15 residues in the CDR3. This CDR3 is CASSWGDRGNTEAFF. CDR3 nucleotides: TGCGCCAGCAGCTGGGGGGACAGGGGAAACACTGAAGCTTTCTTT.

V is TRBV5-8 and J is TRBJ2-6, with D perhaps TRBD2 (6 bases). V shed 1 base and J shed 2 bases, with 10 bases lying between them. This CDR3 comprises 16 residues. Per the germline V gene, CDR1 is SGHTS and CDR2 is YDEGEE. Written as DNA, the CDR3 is TGTGCCAGCAGCTTGTACGGGGGTACTGGGGCCAACGTCCTGACTTTC. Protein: CASSLYGGTGANVLTF.

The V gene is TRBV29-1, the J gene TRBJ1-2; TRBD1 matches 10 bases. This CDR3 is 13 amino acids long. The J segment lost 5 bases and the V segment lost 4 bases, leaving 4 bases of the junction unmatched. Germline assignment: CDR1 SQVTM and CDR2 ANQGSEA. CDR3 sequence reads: CSVVEGQGYGYTF. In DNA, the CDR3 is TGCAGCGTTGTTGAGGGACAGGGGTATGGCTACACCTTC.

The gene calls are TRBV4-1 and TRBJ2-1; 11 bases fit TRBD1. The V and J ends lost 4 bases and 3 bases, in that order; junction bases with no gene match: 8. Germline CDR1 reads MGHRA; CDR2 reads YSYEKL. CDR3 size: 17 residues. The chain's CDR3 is CASSRSRTGGIYNEQFF. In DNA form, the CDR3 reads TGCGCCAGCAGCCGCTCCCGGACAGGGGGCATCTACAATGAGCAGTTCTTC.

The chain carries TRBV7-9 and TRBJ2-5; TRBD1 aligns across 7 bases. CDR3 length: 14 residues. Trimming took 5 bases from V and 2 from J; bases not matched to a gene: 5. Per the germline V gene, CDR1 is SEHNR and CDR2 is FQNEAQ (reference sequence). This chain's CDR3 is CASSLWDSQETQYF. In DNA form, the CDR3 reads TGTGCCAGCAGCCTCTGGGACAGTCAAGAGACCCAGTACTTC.

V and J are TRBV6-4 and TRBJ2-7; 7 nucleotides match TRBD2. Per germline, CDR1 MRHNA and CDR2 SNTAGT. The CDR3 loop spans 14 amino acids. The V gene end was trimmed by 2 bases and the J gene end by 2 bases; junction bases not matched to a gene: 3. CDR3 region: CASSDPGGPYEQYF. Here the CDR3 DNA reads TGTGCCAGCAGTGACCCGGGAGGCCCCTACGAGCAGTACTTC.

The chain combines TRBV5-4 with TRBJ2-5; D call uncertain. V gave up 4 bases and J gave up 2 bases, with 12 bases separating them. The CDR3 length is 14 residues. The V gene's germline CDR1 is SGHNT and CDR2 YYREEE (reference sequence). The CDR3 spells CASSPRPLQETQYF. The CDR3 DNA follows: TGTGCCAGCAGCCCCAGGCCCCTACAAGAGACCCAGTACTTC.

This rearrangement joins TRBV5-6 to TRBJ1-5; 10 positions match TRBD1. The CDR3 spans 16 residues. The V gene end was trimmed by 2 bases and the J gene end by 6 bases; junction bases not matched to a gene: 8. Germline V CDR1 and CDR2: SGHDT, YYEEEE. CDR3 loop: CASSLYGTGDIQPQHF. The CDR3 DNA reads TGTGCCAGCAGCTTATACGGGACAGGGGATATTCAGCCCCAGCATTTT. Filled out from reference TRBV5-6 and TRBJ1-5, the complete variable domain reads DAGVTQSPTHLIKTRGQQVTLRCSPKSGHDTVSWYQQALGQGPQFIFQYYEEEERQRGNFPDRFSGHQFPNYSSELNVNALLLGDSALYLCASSLYGTGDIQPQHFGDGTRLSIL.

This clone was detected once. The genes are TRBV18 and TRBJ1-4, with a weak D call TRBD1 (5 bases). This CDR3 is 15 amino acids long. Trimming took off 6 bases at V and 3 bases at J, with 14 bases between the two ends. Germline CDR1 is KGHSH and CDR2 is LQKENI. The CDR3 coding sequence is TGTGCCAGCTCCCAAGGCGGGGCCCCTAATGAAAAACTGTTTTTT. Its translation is CASSQGGAPNEKLFF.

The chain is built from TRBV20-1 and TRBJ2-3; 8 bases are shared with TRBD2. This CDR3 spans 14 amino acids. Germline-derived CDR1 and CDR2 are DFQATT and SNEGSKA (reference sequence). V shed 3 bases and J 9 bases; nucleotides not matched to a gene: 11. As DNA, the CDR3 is TGCAGTGCTAGTACGGGAGGGCCGGGGTCGACGCAGTATTTT. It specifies CSASTGGPGSTQYF.

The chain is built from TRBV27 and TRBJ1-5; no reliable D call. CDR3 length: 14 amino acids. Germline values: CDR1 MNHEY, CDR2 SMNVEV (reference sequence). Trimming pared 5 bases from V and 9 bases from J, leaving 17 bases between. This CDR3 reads CASSAGLSVRPQHF. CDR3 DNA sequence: TGTGCCAGCAGTGCTGGACTTTCTGTCCGGCCCCAGCATTTT.

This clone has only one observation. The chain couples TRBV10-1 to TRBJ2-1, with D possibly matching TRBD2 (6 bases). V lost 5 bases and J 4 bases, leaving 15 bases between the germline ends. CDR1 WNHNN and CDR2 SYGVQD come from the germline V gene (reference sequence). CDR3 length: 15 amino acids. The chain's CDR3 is CASSLSRGMYNEQFF. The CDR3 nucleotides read TGCGCCAGCAGTCTGAGCCGGGGGATGTACAATGAGCAGTTCTTC.

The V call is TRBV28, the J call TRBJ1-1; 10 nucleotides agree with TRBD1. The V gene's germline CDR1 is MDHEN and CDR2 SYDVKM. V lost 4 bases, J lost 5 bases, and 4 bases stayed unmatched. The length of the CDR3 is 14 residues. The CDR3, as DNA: TGTGCCAGCAGTTCCGGACAGGGGGTGACTGAAGCTTTCTTT. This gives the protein CASSSGQGVTEAFF.

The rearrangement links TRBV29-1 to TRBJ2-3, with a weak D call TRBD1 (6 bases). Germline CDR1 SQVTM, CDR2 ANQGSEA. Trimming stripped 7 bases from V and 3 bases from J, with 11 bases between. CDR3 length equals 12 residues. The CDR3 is CSAHRETDTQYF. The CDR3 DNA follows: TGCAGCGCACACAGGGAAACAGATACGCAGTATTTT.

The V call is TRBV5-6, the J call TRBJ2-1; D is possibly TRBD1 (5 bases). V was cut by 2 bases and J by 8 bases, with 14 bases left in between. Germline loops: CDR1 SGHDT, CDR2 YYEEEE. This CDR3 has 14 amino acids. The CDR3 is CASSLGQGRYEQFF. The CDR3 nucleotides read TGTGCCAGCAGCTTAGGCCAGGGCAGGTATGAGCAGTTCTTC.

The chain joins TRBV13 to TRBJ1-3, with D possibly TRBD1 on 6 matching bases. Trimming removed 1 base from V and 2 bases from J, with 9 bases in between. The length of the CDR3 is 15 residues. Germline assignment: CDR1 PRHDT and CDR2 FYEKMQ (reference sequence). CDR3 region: CASSLDRDPGNTIYF. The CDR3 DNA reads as TGTGCCAGCAGCTTAGACAGGGACCCTGGAAACACCATATATTTT.

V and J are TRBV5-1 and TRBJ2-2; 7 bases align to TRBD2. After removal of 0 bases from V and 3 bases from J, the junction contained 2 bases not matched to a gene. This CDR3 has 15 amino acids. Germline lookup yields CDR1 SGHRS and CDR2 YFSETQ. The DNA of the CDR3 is TGCGCCAGCAGCTTGGCCCTAGCGGACACCGGGGAGCTGTTTTTT. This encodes CASSLALADTGELFF.

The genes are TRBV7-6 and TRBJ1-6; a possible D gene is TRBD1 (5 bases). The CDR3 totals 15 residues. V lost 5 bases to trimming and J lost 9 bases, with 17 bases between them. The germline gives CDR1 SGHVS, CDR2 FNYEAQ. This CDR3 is CASSPTTQGISPLHF. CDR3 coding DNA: TGTGCCAGCAGCCCTACCACTCAGGGAATTTCACCCCTCCACTTT.

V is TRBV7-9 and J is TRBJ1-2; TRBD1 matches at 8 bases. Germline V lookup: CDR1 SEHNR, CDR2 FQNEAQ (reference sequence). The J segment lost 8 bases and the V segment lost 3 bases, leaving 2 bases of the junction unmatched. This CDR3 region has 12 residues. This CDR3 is CASSFGTGGYTF. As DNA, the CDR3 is TGTGCCAGCAGCTTTGGGACAGGCGGCTACACCTTC.

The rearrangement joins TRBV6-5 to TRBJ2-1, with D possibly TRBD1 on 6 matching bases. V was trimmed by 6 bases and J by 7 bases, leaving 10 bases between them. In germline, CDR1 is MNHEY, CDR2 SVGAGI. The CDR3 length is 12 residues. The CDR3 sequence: CASRGAWNEQFF. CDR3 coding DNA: TGTGCCAGCAGGGGGGCCTGGAATGAGCAGTTCTTC.

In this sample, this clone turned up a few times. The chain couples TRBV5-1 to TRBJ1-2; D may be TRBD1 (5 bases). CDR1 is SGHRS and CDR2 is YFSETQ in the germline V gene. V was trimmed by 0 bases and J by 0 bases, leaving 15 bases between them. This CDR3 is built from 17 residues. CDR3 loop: CASSLGDQGGTNYGYTF. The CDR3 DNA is TGCGCCAGCAGCTTGGGGGATCAGGGTGGAACTAACTATGGCTACACCTTC.

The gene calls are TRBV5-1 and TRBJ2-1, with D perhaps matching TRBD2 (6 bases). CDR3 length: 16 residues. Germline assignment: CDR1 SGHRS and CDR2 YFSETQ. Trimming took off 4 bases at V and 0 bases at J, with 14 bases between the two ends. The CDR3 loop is CASSEAIGSSYNEQFF. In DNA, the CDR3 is TGCGCCAGCAGCGAAGCGATCGGGAGCTCCTACAATGAGCAGTTCTTC.

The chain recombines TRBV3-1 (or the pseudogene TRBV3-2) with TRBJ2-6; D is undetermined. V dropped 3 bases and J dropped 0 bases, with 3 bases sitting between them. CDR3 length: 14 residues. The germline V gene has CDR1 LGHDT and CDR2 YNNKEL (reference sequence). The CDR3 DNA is TGTGCCAGCAGCCACGGCTCTGGGGCCAACGTCCTGACTTTC. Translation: CASSHGSGANVLTF.

CDR3 nucleotide sequence: TGTGCCACCAGCATATCCGGACACGGGCGAATAATCACCGGGGAGCTGTTTTTT. Translating it yields CATSISGHGRIITGELFF. The chain has TRBV15 and TRBJ2-2; D may be TRBD1 (5 bases). V was pared by 4 bases and J by 4 bases, with 22 bases between. The germline V gene has CDR1 LNHNV and CDR2 YYDKDF (reference sequence). CDR3 length: 18 amino acids.

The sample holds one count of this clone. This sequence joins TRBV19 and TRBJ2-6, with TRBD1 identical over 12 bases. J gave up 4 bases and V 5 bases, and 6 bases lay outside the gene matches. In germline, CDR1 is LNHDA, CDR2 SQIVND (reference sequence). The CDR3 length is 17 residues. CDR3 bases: TGTGCCAGTAGTCCGGGACAGGGGGCGCGCGGGGCCAACGTCCTGACTTTC. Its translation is CASSPGQGARGANVLTF.